Here is one T cell receptor beta chain with its context. CDR3 length equals 18 residues. The J segment lost 0 bases and the V segment lost 4 bases, leaving 16 bases of the junction unmatched. The germline V gene has CDR1 SGDLS and CDR2 YYNGEE. The record originates from a study of blood T cell repertoires in COVID-19. The method was immunoSEQ multiplex PCR; TCRdb's version includes in-frame clones alone and lacks a portion of them. The sample carries 190,000 or so clones, 86% recorded once. The receptor's source is a woman between 25 and 40 years old who had recovered from COVID-19. The sequencing sample was made of PBMCs or T cells enriched from blood (not recorded which). This sequence joins TRBV9 and TRBJ2-7, with TRBD1 matching over 7 bases. Here the CDR3 DNA reads TGTGCCAGCAGCCAATTTCAGACAGGGATAAGAAGCTCCTACGAGCAGTACTTC. This gives the protein CASSQFQTGIRSSYEQYF.